What follows are 11 T cell receptor beta chains derived from one specimen sequenced in a study of breast tumors, draining lymph nodes, adjacent tissues. TCRdb itself ran the multiplex PCR reads through MiXCR, one entry per CDR3 protein. This table holds some 170,000 distinct CDR3 sequences, 33% found once. Samples came from axillary lymph nodes draining the breast cancer. Sequencing used axillary lymph node tissue. All receptors come from a female donor with breast cancer. Some clones in this sample may be carry-over from other donors' samples.

As concerns this clonotype: This sequence may be a read error, since a much larger clone differs from it by one base. V and J are TRBV20-1 and TRBJ2-7; D is possibly TRBD1 or TRBD2 (5 bases each). Per the germline V gene, CDR1 is DFQATT and CDR2 is SNEGSKA (reference sequence). The CDR3 runs to 12 residues. CDR3: CSARGSRGEPYF. The CDR3, as DNA: TGCAGTGCTAGGGGGAGTCGGGGCGAGCCGTACTTC.

The rearrangement uses TRBV7-9 and TRBJ1-2, with 8 bases lining up with TRBD1. The V segment lost 5 bases and the J segment 4 bases; nucleotides outside the gene matches: 12. The CDR3 contains 16 residues. Germline assignment: CDR1 SEHNR and CDR2 FQNEAQ (reference sequence). The CDR3 spells CASSPTGGQATYGYTF. In DNA, the CDR3 is TGTGCCAGCAGCCCAACTGGGGGACAGGCTACCTATGGCTACACCTTC.

This clonotype was seen ten or more times. The chain employs TRBV6-1 and TRBJ1-5; a weak D match, TRBD1 (5 bases). Germline CDR1 MNHNS, CDR2 SASEGT. The CDR3 spans 14 residues. V lost 3 bases and J lost 7, with 13 bases in between. CDR3 in amino acids: CASSEGRAKQPQHF. CDR3 DNA: TGTGCCAGCAGTGAGGGCAGGGCGAAGCAGCCCCAGCATTTT.

There are a few counts of this clonotype. V is TRBV5-4 and J is TRBJ1-1, with 8 bases lining up with TRBD1. Germline assignment: CDR1 SGHNT and CDR2 YYREEE (reference sequence). The CDR3 runs to 14 residues. Losses at the gene ends were 3 bases for V and 5 bases for J; bases not matched to a gene: 6. CDR3 residues: CASSWTGLRTEAFF. CDR3 sequence (DNA): TGTGCCAGCAGCTGGACAGGGTTGAGAACTGAAGCTTTCTTT. Full variable domain (outside the CDR3, taken from reference TRBV5-4 and TRBJ1-1): ETGVTQSPTHLIKTRGQQVTLRCSSQSGHNTVSWYQQALGQGPQFIFQYYREEENGRGNFPPRFSGLQFPNYSSELNVNALELDDSALYLCASSWTGLRTEAFFGQGTRLTVV.

This clonotype was observed a handful of times. CDR3 nucleotide sequence: TGTGCCAGCAGCCCCCCGGGTCAGGCTAGGAGGAACATTCAGTACTTC. Amino acid sequence: CASSPPGQARRNIQYF. This chain links TRBV27 with TRBJ2-4, with D possibly being TRBD2 (5 bases). The CDR3 sequence is 16 residues long. The germline V gene has CDR1 MNHEY and CDR2 SMNVEV (reference sequence). V lost 6 bases to trimming and J lost 7 bases, with 22 bases between them.

This clonotype was seen many times. The chain uses TRBV28 and TRBJ2-3; 7 positions match TRBD1. The CDR3 length is 14 residues. CDR1 and CDR2 (germline): MDHEN, SYDVKM. V lost 3 bases to trimming and J lost 5 bases; unmatched junction nucleotides: 5. This chain's CDR3 is CASSFDRVRDTQYF. The CDR3 bases are TGTGCCAGCAGTTTTGACAGGGTTAGAGATACGCAGTATTTT.

In this sample, this clonotype turned up many times. The genes are TRBV20-1 and TRBJ2-1; 9 bases are shared with TRBD2. With V trimmed by 0 bases and J by 8 bases, 5 bases remained unmatched. The length of the CDR3 is 14 residues. Germline values: CDR1 DFQATT, CDR2 SNEGSKA (reference sequence). CDR3 sequence: CSARELAGLDEQFF. CDR3 coding DNA: TGCAGTGCTAGAGAGCTAGCGGGACTCGATGAGCAGTTCTTC.

The chain carries TRBV12-3 or TRBV12-4 and TRBJ1-6; D not certain. This CDR3 is 9 amino acids long. Trimming pared 4 bases from V and 16 bases from J, leaving 5 bases between. The CDR3 DNA is TGTGCCAGCAGTTCGGGACTCCACTTT. Translation gives CASSSGLHF.

In this sample, this clonotype turned up many times. The chain uses TRBV20-1 and TRBJ1-4; D remains ambiguous. Germline-derived CDR1 and CDR2 are DFQATT and SNEGSKA (reference sequence). The CDR3 is made up of 15 amino acids. V was clipped by 5 bases and J by 1 base, with 14 bases between them. In nucleotides, the CDR3 is TGCAGTGCTTCCGGACGGCCGATAACTAATGAAAAACTGTTTTTT. Protein: CSASGRPITNEKLFF.

In its sample, this clonotype was seen many times. CDR3 nucleotides: TGCGCCAGCAGCCAAGAAGCTAGCGGGGATTACAATGAGCAGTTCTTC. Encoded protein: CASSQEASGDYNEQFF. This chain joins TRBV4-1 and TRBJ2-1; 9 nucleotides line up with TRBD2. Per the germline V gene, CDR1 is MGHRA and CDR2 is YSYEKL. J was trimmed by 4 bases and V by 0 bases; bases with no gene match: 4. The CDR3 is 16 amino acids.

This clonotype has ten or more counts. The chain combines TRBV5-8 with TRBJ1-6; the D gene is possibly TRBD1 (5 bases). In germline, CDR1 is SGHTS, CDR2 YDEGEE. The germline V and J ends were trimmed by 3 bases and 6 bases, with 16 bases remaining between them. The length of the CDR3 is 16 residues. CDR3 in DNA: TGTGCCAGCAGCTCAGGCGGGGGGGGAGGTAATTCACCCCTCCACTTT. Residues: CASSSGGGGGNSPLHF.